This is a list of T cell receptor beta chains from one sample in a study of blood T cell repertoires in COVID-19. The assay was immunoSEQ multiplex PCR, and TCRdb's table has in-frame clones only and misses some. The sample consists of roughly 280,000 clones, just under 90% of them appearing once. The sequenced material came from PBMCs or T cells enriched from blood (not recorded which). The receptor set was obtained from a woman aged 25 to 39 with acute COVID-19. CDR3s include the opening cysteine and the closing phenylalanine or tryptophan. The D gene is left open where the match is weak. Size is stated for part of the rows, as once, few or many counts, or as a class when the clone is expanded.

cdr3_nt	cdr3_aa	clone_size	j_call	d_call	v_call
TGTGCCAGCAGACGCGGCGGGAGCACAGATACGCAGTATTTT	CASRRGGSTDTQYF	.	TRBJ2-3	.	TRBV27
TGTGCCACCAGCACCTACGACGGGACCGGGGAGCTGTTTTTT	CATSTYDGTGELFF	.	TRBJ2-2	.	TRBV15
TGTGCCAGCAGCCCGAGAGCTGGCGGGAGGGGCGACAATGAGCAGTTCTTC	CASSPRAGGRGDNEQFF	.	TRBJ2-1	TRBD2	TRBV3-1/TRBV3-2
TGTGCCAGCAGCTTAGGGGGAGTAGTTCCTTTAAAGTACGAGCAGTACTTC	CASSLGGVVPLKYEQYF	.	TRBJ2-7	.	TRBV7-8
TGTGCCATCAGTGAGTCGAAAGGGGGCGCATCTGGAAACACCATATATTTT	CAISESKGGASGNTIYF	.	TRBJ1-3	TRBD1	TRBV10-3
TGTGCCACCAGTGATTTGGGACTGACAGATACGCAGTATTTT	CATSDLGLTDTQYF	.	TRBJ2-3	.	TRBV24-1
TGTGCCAGCAGCCCAGGACAGGGCGCTATCTCCTACAATGAGCAGTTCTTC	CASSPGQGAISYNEQFF	few	TRBJ2-1	TRBD1	TRBV3-1/TRBV3-2
TGTGCCAGCAGCTCCTCTGGCGGGGGCGCTGAAGCTTTCTTT	CASSSSGGGAEAFF	few	TRBJ1-1	.	TRBV7-3
TGTGCCAGCAGTCCGGCGACAGGGAGTAGCGAAAAACTGTTTTTT	CASSPATGSSEKLFF	.	TRBJ1-4	TRBD1	TRBV6-5
TGTGCCAGCTGGACAGGGAGCAGCTACGAGCAGTACTTC	CASWTGSSYEQYF	.	TRBJ2-7	TRBD1	TRBV27
TGCAGCGTTGTACCTAGCGGGGATTACGAGCAGTACTTC	CSVVPSGDYEQYF	.	TRBJ2-7	TRBD2	TRBV29-1
TGTGCCAGCAGTTCCTTTGGCCTTAACACCGGGGAGCTGTTTTTT	CASSSFGLNTGELFF	.	TRBJ2-2	.	TRBV28
TGTGCCAGCAGTTGGGTAGCGGGGGGGCTTTACGAGCAGTACTTC	CASSWVAGGLYEQYF	.	TRBJ2-7	TRBD2	TRBV27
TGTGCCAGCAGCTGGAGGGGGGGGACTGAAGCTTTCTTT	CASSWRGGTEAFF	.	TRBJ1-1	.	TRBV7-2
TGTGCCAGCAGCCGACGCCTTCAGACAGGGGGTGATTCAGAAAAACTGTTTTTT	CASSRRLQTGGDSEKLFF	.	TRBJ1-4	TRBD1	TRBV11-2
TGTGCCAGCACCCCCCGCCTTAGAACAGATACGCAGTATTTT	CASTPRLRTDTQYF	.	TRBJ2-3	.	TRBV27
TGCGCCAGCAGCACGGGACAGGGAGATCAGCCCCAGCATTTT	CASSTGQGDQPQHF	.	TRBJ1-5	TRBD1	TRBV5-1
TGTGCCATCATACGGGACACCCGATTCGAGAACACCGGGGAGCTGTTTTTT	CAIIRDTRFENTGELFF	.	TRBJ2-2	.	TRBV21-1
TGCGCCAGCAGCAGACTCGGGTCTTACACAGATACGCAGTATTTT	CASSRLGSYTDTQYF	few	TRBJ2-3	.	TRBV5-1
TGTGCCAGCAGCTTAAGGGACAGCTACGAGCAGTACTTC	CASSLRDSYEQYF	.	TRBJ2-7	TRBD1	TRBV7-9
TGTGCCAGCTCACGGGCCGGACAGGGGACGAGCTCCTACGAGCAGTACTTC	CASSRAGQGTSSYEQYF	.	TRBJ2-7	TRBD1	TRBV18
TGCGCCAGCAGCCAAGATAAGGGGAGCGGGGGCGAAAAACTGTTTTTT	CASSQDKGSGGEKLFF	.	TRBJ1-4	.	TRBV4-3
TGTGCCAGCAGGGGACAGGGGAACAATCAGCCCCAGCATTTT	CASRGQGNNQPQHF	.	TRBJ1-5	TRBD1	TRBV6-5
TGTGCCTGGAGTTCCACAGGGGATCAGCCCCAGCATTTT	CAWSSTGDQPQHF	once	TRBJ1-5	TRBD1	TRBV30
TGTGCCAGCTCACCTTCCGGGACAGGGGACGGCGGGGAGCTGTTTTTT	CASSPSGTGDGGELFF	once	TRBJ2-2	TRBD1	TRBV18
TGTGCCAGCAGGCGGACCCAGGGTTATGATGAGCAGTTCTTC	CASRRTQGYDEQFF	.	TRBJ2-1	.	TRBV5-6
TGTGCCACGAGCGGAGGCGCCTACAATGAGCAGTTCTTC	CATSGGAYNEQFF	.	TRBJ2-1	.	TRBV19
TGCAGCGTTCAAGAGCACGGACAGGGGGTGTACGAGCAGTACTTC	CSVQEHGQGVYEQYF	.	TRBJ2-7	TRBD1	TRBV29-1
TGTGCCATCAGTGAGTCGCCAGGCTCTGGAAACACCATATATTTT	CAISESPGSGNTIYF	.	TRBJ1-3	.	TRBV10-3
TGTGCCACCCTCGGGACAGGCTATAATTCACCCCTCCACTTT	CATLGTGYNSPLHF	.	TRBJ1-6	TRBD1	TRBV6-5
TGTGCCAGCAGGCAACGTCTATCCAGGAGCAATCAGCCCCAGCATTTT	CASRQRLSRSNQPQHF	.	TRBJ1-5	.	TRBV7-9
TGCGCCAGCAGCCAAGCCAATACAGGGATAAATTCACCCCTCCACTTT	CASSQANTGINSPLHF	.	TRBJ1-6	.	TRBV4-1
TGTGCCAGCACTCCTGGGGGCAGCTACTACGAGCAGTACTTC	CASTPGGSYYEQYF	.	TRBJ2-7	.	TRBV28
TGTGCCAGCAGTCGCGCTACTAGCGGGAGATACGAGCAGTACTTC	CASSRATSGRYEQYF	.	TRBJ2-7	TRBD2	TRBV5-5
TGCGCCAGCAGCCAACGGACTAGCGGGAACGCTGTTTACGAGCAGTACTTC	CASSQRTSGNAVYEQYF	.	TRBJ2-7	TRBD2	TRBV4-1
TGTGCCAGCAGCTTCGGGGACTACTACAATGAGCAGTTCTTC	CASSFGDYYNEQFF	.	TRBJ2-1	TRBD2	TRBV5-6